A single sample gave rise to the 16 T cell receptor beta chains below, sequenced in a study of OX40 agonist ivuxolimab in advanced cancers. Clones were sequenced by immunoSEQ multiplex PCR, and TCRdb holds only the in-frame ones, with some missing. The data show approximately 60,000 clones, with almost 95% seen just once and roughly 19% held by the top ten. The sample in question was CD4+ or CD8+ T cells sorted from blood, obtained in a trial of the OX40 agonist ivuxolimab. The receptors shown here come from an adult with an advanced solid tumor such as melanoma, head and neck, liver or kidney cancer.

V usage is TRBV7-9 and J usage is TRBJ2-7; D call uncertain. Germline V gene lookup returns CDR1 SEHNR and CDR2 FQNEAQ (reference sequence). V was trimmed by 4 bases and J by 4 bases, leaving 17 bases between them. The CDR3 runs to 15 residues. CDR3 sequence (DNA): TGTGCCAGCAGCTCCACAGTCTCCGTGGATTACGAGCAGTACTTC. It codes for CASSSTVSVDYEQYF.

The genes are TRBV13 and TRBJ2-1; 12 bases fit TRBD2. With V trimmed by 8 bases and J by 11 bases, 13 bases remained unmatched. The CDR3 is made up of 15 amino acids. CDR1 is PRHDT and CDR2 is FYEKMQ in the germline V gene (reference sequence). The CDR3 is CASSWGLAGRGKQFF. In DNA form, the CDR3 reads TGTGCCAGCTCCTGGGGACTAGCGGGCCGGGGGAAGCAGTTCTTC.

The V call is TRBV6-4, the J call TRBJ2-7; D not certain. The V gene lost 4 bases and the J gene lost 3 bases, with 19 bases spanning the gap. This CDR3 has 16 residues. Germline CDR1 MRHNA, CDR2 SNTAGT. The CDR3 spells CASSVTDGRVRYEQYF. Written as DNA, the CDR3 is TGTGCCAGCAGTGTGACGGATGGACGGGTCCGCTACGAGCAGTACTTC.

The rearrangement joins TRBV7-8 to TRBJ2-2, with unresolved D. Germline CDR1 SGHVS, CDR2 FQNEAQ. The V end was cut by 1 base, the J end by 8 bases, with 14 bases between. This CDR3 has 15 residues. This chain's CDR3 is CASSLGVSQEGELFF. CDR3 DNA sequence: TGTGCCAGCAGCTTAGGAGTGAGTCAGGAAGGGGAGCTGTTTTTT. The complete variable domain, with remaining parts taken from reference TRBV7-8 and TRBJ2-2, reads GAGVSQSPRYKVAKRGQDVALRCDPISGHVSLFWYQQALGQGPEFLTYFQNEAQLDKSGLPSDRFFAERPEGSVSTLKIQRTQQEDSAVYLCASSLGVSQEGELFFGEGSRLTVL.

The gene calls are TRBV5-1 and TRBJ2-5, with TRBD2 identical over 12 bases. Germline V lookup: CDR1 SGHRS, CDR2 YFSETQ. The CDR3 has 16 residues. V lost 5 bases to trimming and J lost 5 bases; unmatched junction nucleotides: 10. The CDR3 nucleotides read TGCGCCAGCAGGAGTCGACTAGCGGGAGTAGGGGAGACCCAGTACTTC. This encodes CASRSRLAGVGETQYF.

The chain carries TRBV7-9 and TRBJ2-3; D possibly corresponds to TRBD2 (5 bases). Germline CDR1 and CDR2: SEHNR and FQNEAQ (reference sequence). The CDR3 runs to 12 residues. V dropped 5 bases and J dropped 6 bases, with 9 bases sitting between them. CDR3: CASSPGTDTQYF. The DNA of the CDR3 is TGTGCCAGCAGCCCGGGAACCGATACGCAGTATTTT. Using reference TRBV7-9 and TRBJ2-3 for the parts outside the CDR3, the full variable domain is DTGVSQNPRHKITKRGQNVTFRCDPISEHNRLYWYRQTLGQGPEFLTYFQNEAQLEKSRLLSDRFSAERPKGSFSTLEIQRTEQGDSAMYLCASSPGTDTQYFGPGTRLTVL.

The chain couples TRBV7-9 to TRBJ2-7, with D tentatively TRBD1 or TRBD2 (5 bases each). The V end was cut by 11 bases, the J end by 2 bases, with 13 bases between. The CDR3 runs to 12 residues. CDR1 and CDR2 from the germline V gene are SEHNR and FQNEAQ (reference sequence). The CDR3 DNA reads as TGTGCCTGCGAGGGACGTGCCTACGAGCAGTACTTC. It yields the protein CACEGRAYEQYF.

The chain uses TRBV30 and TRBJ2-7; 7 bases are shared with TRBD2. Unmatched junction bases numbered 11, after V lost 1 base and J lost 2 bases. Germline V gene data show CDR1 as GTSNPN and CDR2 as SVGIG (reference sequence). The CDR3 is made up of 16 amino acids. In DNA form, the CDR3 reads TGTGCCTGGAGTGCCCCTCTTGCGGGAGTCCCCTACGAGCAGTACTTC. Translating gives CAWSAPLAGVPYEQYF. Using reference TRBV30 and TRBJ2-7 for the parts outside the CDR3, the full variable domain is SQTIHQWPATLVQPVGSPLSLECTVEGTSNPNLYWYRQAAGRGLQLLFYSVGIGQISSEVPQNLSASRPQDRQFILSSKKLLLSDSGFYLCAWSAPLAGVPYEQYFGPGTRLTVT.

The chain recombines TRBV7-9 with TRBJ2-7; D perhaps matches TRBD2 (7 bases). Germline CDR1 reads SEHNR; CDR2 reads FQNEAQ (reference sequence). This CDR3 is 14 amino acids long. V was clipped by 4 bases and J by 2 bases, with 12 bases between them. The CDR3 sequence: CASSSWEGAYEQYF. The CDR3, as DNA: TGTGCCAGCAGCTCGTGGGAGGGGGCCTACGAGCAGTACTTC.

The chain has TRBV5-6 and TRBJ2-7; 7 bases fit TRBD1. Unmatched junction bases numbered 4, after V lost 3 bases and J lost 4 bases. The CDR3 consists of 13 residues. Germline V gives CDR1 SGHDT, CDR2 YYEEEE. CDR3 residues: CASSYPTGYEQYF. CDR3 sequence (DNA): TGTGCCAGCAGCTATCCGACAGGGTACGAGCAGTACTTC.

The chain couples TRBV6-1 to TRBJ2-6; D ambiguous. From germline, CDR1 is MNHNS and CDR2 SASEGT. The CDR3 contains 11 residues. Trimming removed 4 bases from V and 5 bases from J, with 0 bases in between. The CDR3 loop reads CASSGANVLTF. The DNA for the CDR3 is TGTGCCAGCAGTGGGGCCAACGTCCTGACTTTC.

The chain joins TRBV4-1 to TRBJ2-7, with 11 bases matching TRBD2. Germline values: CDR1 MGHRA, CDR2 YSYEKL. V lost 4 bases to trimming and J lost 0 bases; unmatched junction nucleotides: 5. The CDR3 consists of 16 residues. CDR3 region: CASSRTTSGISYEQYF. Written as DNA, the CDR3 is TGCGCCAGCAGCCGAACGACTAGCGGGATCTCCTACGAGCAGTACTTC.

The genes are TRBV7-3 and TRBJ2-2; D call uncertain. Germline-derived CDR1 and CDR2 are SGHTA and FQGTGA. V was shortened by 5 bases and J by 5 bases, with 6 bases between the two germline ends. The CDR3 has 12 amino acids. The CDR3 is CASSRDTGELFF. The DNA of the CDR3 is TGTGCCAGCAGCCGAGATACCGGGGAGCTGTTTTTT.

The gene calls are TRBV28 and TRBJ2-2, with D possibly TRBD2 on 6 matching bases. The CDR3 runs to 14 residues. Trimming shortened V by 5 bases and J by 7 bases, and 14 bases separated the two germline ends. The germline CDR1 and CDR2 sequences are MDHEN and SYDVKM. The CDR3 DNA sequence: TGTGCCAGCAGTCCGACGGAGGAGGGCGGGGAGCTGTTTTTT. Its protein product is CASSPTEEGGELFF.

The V call is TRBV5-6, the J call TRBJ2-7; weak D call: TRBD2 (6 bases). V shed 4 bases and J shed 5 bases, with 19 bases lying between them. Per germline, CDR1 SGHDT and CDR2 YYEEEE. The CDR3 consists of 15 residues. CDR3 residues: CASSSSEGGMNEQYF. CDR3 DNA sequence: TGTGCCAGCAGCAGTTCCGAGGGAGGTATGAACGAGCAGTACTTC. The full variable domain, its missing parts supplied by reference TRBV5-6 and TRBJ2-7, is DAGVTQSPTHLIKTRGQQVTLRCSPKSGHDTVSWYQQALGQGPQFIFQYYEEEERQRGNFPDRFSGHQFPNYSSELNVNALLLGDSALYLCASSSSEGGMNEQYFGPGTRLTVT.

This clone appeared a few times. The chain combines TRBV7-9 with TRBJ1-1, with D tentatively TRBD1 (5 bases). This CDR3 contains 17 residues. Germline-derived CDR1 and CDR2 are SEHNR and FQNEAQ (reference sequence). V dropped 1 base and J dropped 3 bases, with 18 bases sitting between them. The CDR3 DNA reads TGTGCCAGCAGCTTAGGTGGGGCCAAGGGAGAGGACACTGAAGCTTTCTTT. The encoded protein is CASSLGGAKGEDTEAFF.